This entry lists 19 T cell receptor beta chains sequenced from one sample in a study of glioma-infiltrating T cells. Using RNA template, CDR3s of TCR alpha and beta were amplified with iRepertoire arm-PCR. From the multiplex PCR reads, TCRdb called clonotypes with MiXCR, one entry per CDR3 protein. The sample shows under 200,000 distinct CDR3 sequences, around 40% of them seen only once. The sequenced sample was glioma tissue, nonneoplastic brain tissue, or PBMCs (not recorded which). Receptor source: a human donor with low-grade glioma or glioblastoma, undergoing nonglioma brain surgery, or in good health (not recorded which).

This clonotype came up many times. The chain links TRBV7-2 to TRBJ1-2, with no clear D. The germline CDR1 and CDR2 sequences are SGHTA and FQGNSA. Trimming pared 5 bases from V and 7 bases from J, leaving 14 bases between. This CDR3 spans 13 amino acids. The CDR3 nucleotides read TGTGCCAGCAGCCCCAATGGGCTAAGTGGCTACACCTTC. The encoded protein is CASSPNGLSGYTF. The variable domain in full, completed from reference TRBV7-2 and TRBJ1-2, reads GAGVSQSPSNKVTEKGKDVELRCDPISGHTALYWYRQSLGQGLEFLIYFQGNSAPDKSGLPSDRFSAERTGGSVSTLTIQRTQQEDSAVYLCASSPNGLSGYTFGSGTRLTVV.

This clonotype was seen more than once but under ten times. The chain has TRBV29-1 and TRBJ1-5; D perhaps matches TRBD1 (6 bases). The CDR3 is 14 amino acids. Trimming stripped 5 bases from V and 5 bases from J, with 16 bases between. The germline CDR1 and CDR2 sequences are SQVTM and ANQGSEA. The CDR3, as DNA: TGCAGCGTTAAACCTGAGGGGGGAGATCAGCCCCAGCATTTT. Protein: CSVKPEGGDQPQHF.

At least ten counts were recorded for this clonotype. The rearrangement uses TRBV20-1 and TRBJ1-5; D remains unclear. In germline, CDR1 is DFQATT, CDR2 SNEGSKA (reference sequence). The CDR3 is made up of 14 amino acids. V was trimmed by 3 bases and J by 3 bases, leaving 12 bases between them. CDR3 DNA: TGCAGTGCTAGCGACGTTGTGGCCAATCAGCCCCAGCATTTT. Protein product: CSASDVVANQPQHF.

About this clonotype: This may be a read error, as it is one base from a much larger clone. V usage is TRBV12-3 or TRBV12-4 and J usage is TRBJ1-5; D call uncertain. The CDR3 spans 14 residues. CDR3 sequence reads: CASSFGVSNEPQHF. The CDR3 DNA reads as TGTGCCAGCAGTTTCGGGGTTAGCAATGAGCCCCAGCATTTT.

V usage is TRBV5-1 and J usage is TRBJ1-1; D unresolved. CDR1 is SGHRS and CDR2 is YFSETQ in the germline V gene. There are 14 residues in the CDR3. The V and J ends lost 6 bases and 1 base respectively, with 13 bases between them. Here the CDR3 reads CASNLDEKNTEAFF. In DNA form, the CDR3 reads TGCGCCAGCAACCTGGACGAGAAGAACACTGAAGCTTTCTTT.

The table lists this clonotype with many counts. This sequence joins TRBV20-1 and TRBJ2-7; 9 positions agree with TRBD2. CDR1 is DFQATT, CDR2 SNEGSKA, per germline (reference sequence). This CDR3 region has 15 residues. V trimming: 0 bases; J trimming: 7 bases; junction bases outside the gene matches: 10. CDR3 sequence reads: CSARDATSGNWEQYF. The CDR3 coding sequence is TGCAGTGCTAGAGATGCGACTAGCGGAAACTGGGAGCAGTACTTC.

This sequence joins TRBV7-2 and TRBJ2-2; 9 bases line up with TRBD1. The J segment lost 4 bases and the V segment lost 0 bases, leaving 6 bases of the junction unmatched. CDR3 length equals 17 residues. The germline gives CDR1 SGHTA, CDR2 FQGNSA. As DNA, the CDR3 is TGTGCCAGCAGCTTAGCGACCGGACAGGGGACCACCGGGGAGCTGTTTTTT. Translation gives CASSLATGQGTTGELFF.

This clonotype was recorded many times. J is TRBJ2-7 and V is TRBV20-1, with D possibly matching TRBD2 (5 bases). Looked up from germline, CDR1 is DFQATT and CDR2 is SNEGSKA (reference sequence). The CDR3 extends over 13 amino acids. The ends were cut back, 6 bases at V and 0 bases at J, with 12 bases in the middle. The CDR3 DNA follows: TGCAGTGCCGGACTCCCGAGCTCCTACGAGCAGTACTTC. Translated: CSAGLPSSYEQYF.

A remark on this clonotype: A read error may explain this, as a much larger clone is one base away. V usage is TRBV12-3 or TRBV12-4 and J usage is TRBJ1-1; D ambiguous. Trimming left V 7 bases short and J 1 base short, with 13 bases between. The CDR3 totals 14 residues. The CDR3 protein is CASNPPSTNTEAFF. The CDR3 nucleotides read TGTGCCAGCAATCCTCCCAGTACGAACACTGAAGCTTTCTTT.

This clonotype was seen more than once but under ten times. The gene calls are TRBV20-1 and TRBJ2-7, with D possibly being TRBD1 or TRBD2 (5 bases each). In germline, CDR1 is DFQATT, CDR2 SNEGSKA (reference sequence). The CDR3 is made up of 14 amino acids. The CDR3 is CWGSDRLKPYEQYF. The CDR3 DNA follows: TGCTGGGGTAGCGACAGACTTAAACCCTACGAGCAGTACTTC.

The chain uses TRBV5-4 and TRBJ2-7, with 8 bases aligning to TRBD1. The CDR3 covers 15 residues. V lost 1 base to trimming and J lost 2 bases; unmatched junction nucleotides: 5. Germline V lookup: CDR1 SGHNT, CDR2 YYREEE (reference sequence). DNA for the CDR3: TGTGCCAGCAGCTTGCCCGGACAGGGCACCTACGAGCAGTACTTC. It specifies CASSLPGQGTYEQYF.

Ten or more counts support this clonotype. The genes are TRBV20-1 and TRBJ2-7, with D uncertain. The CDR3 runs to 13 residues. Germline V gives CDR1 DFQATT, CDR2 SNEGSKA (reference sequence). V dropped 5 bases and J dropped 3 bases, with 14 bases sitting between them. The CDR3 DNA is TGCAGTGCTGATGAAGGGTCGGGCTACGAGCAGTACTTC. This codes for CSADEGSGYEQYF.

The CDR3 is CASSFLGLSTDKQYF. CDR3 coding DNA: TGTGCCAGCAGTTTTTTAGGGCTGAGCACAGATAAACAGTATTTT. This chain links TRBV27 with TRBJ2-3; D call uncertain. Germline CDR1 reads MNHEY; CDR2 reads SMNVEV (reference sequence). The V and J ends lost 3 bases and 12 bases respectively, with 22 bases between them. This CDR3 is 15 amino acids long.

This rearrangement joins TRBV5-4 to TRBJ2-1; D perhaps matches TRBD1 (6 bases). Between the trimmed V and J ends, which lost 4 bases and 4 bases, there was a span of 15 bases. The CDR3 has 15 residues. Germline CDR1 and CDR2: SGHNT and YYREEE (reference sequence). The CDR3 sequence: CASSGSGDRYNEQFF. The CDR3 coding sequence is TGTGCCAGCAGCGGCTCCGGAGACAGGTACAATGAGCAGTTCTTC.

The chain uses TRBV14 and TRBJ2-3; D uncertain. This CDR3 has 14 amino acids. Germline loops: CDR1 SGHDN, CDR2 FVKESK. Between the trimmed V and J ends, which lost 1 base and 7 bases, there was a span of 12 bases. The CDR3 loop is CASSQGNPPNTQYF. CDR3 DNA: TGTGCCAGCAGCCAAGGGAATCCTCCCAATACGCAGTATTTT.

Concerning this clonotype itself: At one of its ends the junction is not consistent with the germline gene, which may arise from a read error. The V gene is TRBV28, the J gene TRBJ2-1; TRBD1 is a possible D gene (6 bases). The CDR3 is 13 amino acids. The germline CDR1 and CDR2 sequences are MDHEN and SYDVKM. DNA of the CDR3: TGTGCCAGCAGTTTAGGGACACACAATGAGGAGTCCTTC. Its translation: CASSLGTHNEESF.

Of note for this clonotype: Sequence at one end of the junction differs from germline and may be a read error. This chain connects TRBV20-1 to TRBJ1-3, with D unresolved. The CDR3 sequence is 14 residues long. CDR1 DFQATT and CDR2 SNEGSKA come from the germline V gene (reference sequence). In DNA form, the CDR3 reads TGCAGTGTTAGTCCGGGGTTTGAAGGAAAAACCATATATTTT. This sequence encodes CSVSPGFEGKTIYF.

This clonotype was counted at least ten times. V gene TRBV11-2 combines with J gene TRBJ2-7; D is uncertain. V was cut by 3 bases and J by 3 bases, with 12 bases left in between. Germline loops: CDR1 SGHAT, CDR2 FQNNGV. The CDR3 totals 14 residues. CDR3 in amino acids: CASSFGFRDYEQYF. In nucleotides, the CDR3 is TGTGCCAGCAGCTTCGGTTTCCGAGACTACGAGCAGTACTTC.

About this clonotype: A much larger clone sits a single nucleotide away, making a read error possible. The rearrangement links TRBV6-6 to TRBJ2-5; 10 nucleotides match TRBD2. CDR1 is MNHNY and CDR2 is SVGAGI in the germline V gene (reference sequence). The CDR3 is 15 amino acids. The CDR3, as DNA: TGTGCCAGCAGTCCGCTAGCGGGAGTAGAAGAGGCCCAGTACTTC. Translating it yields CASSPLAGVEEAQYF.